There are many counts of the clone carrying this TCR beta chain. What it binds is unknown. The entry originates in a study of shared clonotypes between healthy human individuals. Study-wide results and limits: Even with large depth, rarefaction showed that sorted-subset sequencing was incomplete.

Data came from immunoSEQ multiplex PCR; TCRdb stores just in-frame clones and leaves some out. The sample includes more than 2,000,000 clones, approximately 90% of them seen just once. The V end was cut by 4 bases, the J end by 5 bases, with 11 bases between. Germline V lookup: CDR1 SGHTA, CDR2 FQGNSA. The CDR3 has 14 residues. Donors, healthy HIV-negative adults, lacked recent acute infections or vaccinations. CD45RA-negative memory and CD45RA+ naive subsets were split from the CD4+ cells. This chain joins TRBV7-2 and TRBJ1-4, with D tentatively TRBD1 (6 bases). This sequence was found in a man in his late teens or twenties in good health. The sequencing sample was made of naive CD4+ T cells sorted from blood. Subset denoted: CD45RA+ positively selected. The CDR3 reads CASSYRVGNEKLFF. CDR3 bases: TGTGCCAGCAGCTACAGGGTCGGGAATGAAAAACTGTTTTTT.